This T cell receptor (beta chain) was captured by sequencing in a study of shared clonotypes between healthy human individuals. About this clone itself: The antigen is unknown.

Method: immunoSEQ multiplex PCR; TCRdb's copy keeps in-frame clones and lacks some. The table lists approximately 2.5 million clones, 93% of them singletons. Study-wide points: Naive CD4 clonotypes were shared across a handful of donors at approximately 5.3%.

Germline values: CDR1 MNHEY, CDR2 SVGAGI. This CDR3 is 13 amino acids long. V was pared by 5 bases and J by 6 bases, with 11 bases between. Sample: naive CD4+ T cells from PBMCs. The sample's subset: CD45RA+ positively selected. This receptor was taken from a man younger than 35 in good health. Some clones in this sample may be carry-over from other donors' samples. This chain connects TRBV6-5 to TRBJ1-5; D gene ambiguous. The CDR3 nucleotides are TGTGCCAGCAGTGATATTACGGGTCAGCCCCAGCATTTT. This translates into CASSDITGQPQHF.